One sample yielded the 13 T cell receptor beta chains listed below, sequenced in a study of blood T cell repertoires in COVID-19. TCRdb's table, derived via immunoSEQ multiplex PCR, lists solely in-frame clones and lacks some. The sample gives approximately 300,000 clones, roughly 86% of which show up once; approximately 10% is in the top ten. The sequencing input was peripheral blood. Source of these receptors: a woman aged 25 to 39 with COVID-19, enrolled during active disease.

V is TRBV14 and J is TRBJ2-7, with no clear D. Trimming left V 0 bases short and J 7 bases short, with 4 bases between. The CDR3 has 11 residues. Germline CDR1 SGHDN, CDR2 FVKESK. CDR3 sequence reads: CASSQELEQYF. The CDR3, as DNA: TGTGCCAGCAGCCAAGAGCTAGAGCAGTACTTC.

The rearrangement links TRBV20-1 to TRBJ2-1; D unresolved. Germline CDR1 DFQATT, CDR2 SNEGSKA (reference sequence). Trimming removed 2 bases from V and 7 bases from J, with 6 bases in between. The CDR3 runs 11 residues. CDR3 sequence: CSARIRNEQFF. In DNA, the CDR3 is TGCAGTGCTAGAATTCGTAATGAGCAGTTCTTC.

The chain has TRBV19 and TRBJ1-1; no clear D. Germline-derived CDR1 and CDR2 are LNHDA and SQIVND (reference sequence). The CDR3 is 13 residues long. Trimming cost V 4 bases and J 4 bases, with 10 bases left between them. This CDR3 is CASSSQVGTEAFF. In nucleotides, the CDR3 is TGTGCCAGTAGTAGTCAGGTCGGCACTGAAGCTTTCTTT.

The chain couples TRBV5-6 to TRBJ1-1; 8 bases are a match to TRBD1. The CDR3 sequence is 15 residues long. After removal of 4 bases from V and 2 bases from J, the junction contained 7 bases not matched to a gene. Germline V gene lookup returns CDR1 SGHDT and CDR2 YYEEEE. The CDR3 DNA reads TGTGCCAGCAGCCTATGGACAGGGTTAAACACTGAAGCTTTCTTT. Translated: CASSLWTGLNTEAFF.

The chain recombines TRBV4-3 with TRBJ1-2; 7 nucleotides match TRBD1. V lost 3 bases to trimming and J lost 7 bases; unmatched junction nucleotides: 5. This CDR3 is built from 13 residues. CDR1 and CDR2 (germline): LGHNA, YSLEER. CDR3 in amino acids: CASSHRTGLGYTF. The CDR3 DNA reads TGCGCCAGCAGCCATAGGACAGGCCTTGGCTACACCTTC.

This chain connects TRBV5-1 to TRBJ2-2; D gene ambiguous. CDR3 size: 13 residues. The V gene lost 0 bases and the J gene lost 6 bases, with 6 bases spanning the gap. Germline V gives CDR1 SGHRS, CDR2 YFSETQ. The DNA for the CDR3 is TGCGCCAGCAGCTTGGTTCCCGCCGGGGAGCTGTTTTTT. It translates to CASSLVPAGELFF.

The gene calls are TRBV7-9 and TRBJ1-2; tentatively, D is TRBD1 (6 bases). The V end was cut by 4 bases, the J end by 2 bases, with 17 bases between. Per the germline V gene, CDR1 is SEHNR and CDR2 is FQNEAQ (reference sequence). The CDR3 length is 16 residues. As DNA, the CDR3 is TGTGCCAGCAGCTCTGGGATCCGGGACATCAACTATGGCTACACCTTC. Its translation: CASSSGIRDINYGYTF. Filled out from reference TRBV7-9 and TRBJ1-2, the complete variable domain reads DTGVSQNPRHKITKRGQNVTFRCDPISEHNRLYWYRQTLGQGPEFLTYFQNEAQLEKSRLLSDRFSAERPKGSFSTLEIQRTEQGDSAMYLCASSSGIRDINYGYTFGSGTRLTVV.

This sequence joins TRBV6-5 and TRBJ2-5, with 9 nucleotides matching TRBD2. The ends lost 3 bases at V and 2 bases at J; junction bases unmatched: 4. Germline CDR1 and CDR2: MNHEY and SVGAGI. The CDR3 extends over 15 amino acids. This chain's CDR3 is CASSYVAGGQETQYF. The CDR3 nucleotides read TGTGCCAGCAGTTATGTGGCGGGAGGGCAAGAGACCCAGTACTTC.

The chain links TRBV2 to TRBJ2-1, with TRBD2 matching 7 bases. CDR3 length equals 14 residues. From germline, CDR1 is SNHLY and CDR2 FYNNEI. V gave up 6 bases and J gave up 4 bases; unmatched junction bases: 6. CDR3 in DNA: TGTGCCAGCAGGTCTAGCGGACTTTACAATGAGCAGTTCTTC. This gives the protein CASRSSGLYNEQFF.

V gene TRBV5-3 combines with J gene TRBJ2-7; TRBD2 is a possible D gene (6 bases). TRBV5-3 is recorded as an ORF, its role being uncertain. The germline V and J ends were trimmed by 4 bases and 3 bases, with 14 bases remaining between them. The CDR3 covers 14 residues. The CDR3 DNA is TGTGCCAGAAGCCTCTCTAGCGCCCACTACGAGCAGTACTTC. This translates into CARSLSSAHYEQYF.

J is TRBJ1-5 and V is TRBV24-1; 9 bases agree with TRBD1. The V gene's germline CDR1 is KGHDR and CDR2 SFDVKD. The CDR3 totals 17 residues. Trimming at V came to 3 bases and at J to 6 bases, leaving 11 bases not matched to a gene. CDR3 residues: CATSDPGTGRRTQPQHF. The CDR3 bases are TGTGCCACCAGTGATCCCGGGACAGGGAGGAGGACTCAGCCCCAGCATTTT.

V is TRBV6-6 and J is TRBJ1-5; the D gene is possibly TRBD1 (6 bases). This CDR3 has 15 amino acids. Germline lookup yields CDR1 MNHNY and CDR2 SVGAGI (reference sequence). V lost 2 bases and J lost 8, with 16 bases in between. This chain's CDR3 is CASSYGRGVNEPQHF. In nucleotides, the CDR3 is TGTGCCAGCAGTTACGGCAGGGGCGTGAATGAGCCCCAGCATTTT.

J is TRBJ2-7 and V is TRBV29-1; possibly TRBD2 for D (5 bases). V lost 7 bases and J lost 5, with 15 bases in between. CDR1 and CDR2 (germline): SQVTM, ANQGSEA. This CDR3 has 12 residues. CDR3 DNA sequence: TGCAGCGCCTGGTCCGGGATTGACGAGCAGTACTTC. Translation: CSAWSGIDEQYF.